This entry lists 5 T cell receptor beta chains sequenced from one sample in a study of spatial heterogeneity in lung cancer. TCRdb analysed the 5' RACE reads with MiXCR anew, one entry per CDR3 protein. The data show 75,000 or so distinct CDR3 sequences, about 7.8% seen once. The time point here: sample taken at primary tumor resection. This specimen consisted of PBMCs, obtained at surgery. These receptors came from a male donor with early-stage non-small cell lung cancer.

In this sample, this clonotype turned up many times. This rearrangement joins TRBV15 to TRBJ1-4; possibly TRBD1 for D (6 bases). CDR1 and CDR2 from the germline V gene are LNHNV and YYDKDF (reference sequence). V lost 1 base and J 5 bases, leaving 11 bases between the germline ends. The CDR3 is made up of 15 amino acids. The CDR3 DNA is TGTGCCACCAGCAGAGGGACAGAACAAAATGAAAAACTGTTTTTT. Translating gives CATSRGTEQNEKLFF.

The genes are TRBV7-6 and TRBJ2-7, with TRBD2 identical over 14 bases. The trim removed 4 bases at V and 4 bases at J, leaving 12 bases unmatched. The CDR3 loop spans 18 amino acids. The germline CDR1 and CDR2 sequences are SGHVS and FNYEAQ. For the CDR3, the DNA is TGTGCCAGCAGCTCAGCCGCCCTGGGACTAGCGGGAGATTACGAGCAGTACTTC. It codes for CASSSAALGLAGDYEQYF.

There are a few counts of this clonotype. This sequence joins TRBV7-6 and TRBJ1-1; maybe TRBD1 (5 bases). The germline V and J ends were trimmed by 5 bases and 0 bases, with 10 bases remaining between them. Germline assignment: CDR1 SGHVS and CDR2 FNYEAQ. The CDR3 has 14 residues. The DNA for the CDR3 is TGTGCCAGCAGCCCCCAGACAGTGAACACTGAAGCTTTCTTT. It translates to CASSPQTVNTEAFF.

This clonotype is medium-sized. V usage is TRBV12-3 or TRBV12-4 and J usage is TRBJ1-1; 7 bases agree with TRBD1. The CDR3 is 14 residues long. V was pared by 3 bases and J by 4 bases, with 5 bases of the junction left unmatched. CDR3 bases: TGTGCCAGCAGTTTGCGACAGGGTGCCACTGAAGCTTTCTTT. Translated, it gives CASSLRQGATEAFF.

This clonotype was picked up many times. This rearrangement joins TRBV29-1 to TRBJ1-1, with 7 positions matching TRBD1. From germline, CDR1 is SQVTM and CDR2 ANQGSEA. The CDR3 is 13 residues long. V trimming: 4 bases; J trimming: 2 bases; junction bases outside the gene matches: 4. The CDR3: CSVGQGVNTEAFF. CDR3 nucleotides: TGCAGCGTTGGTCAGGGGGTAAACACTGAAGCTTTCTTT.